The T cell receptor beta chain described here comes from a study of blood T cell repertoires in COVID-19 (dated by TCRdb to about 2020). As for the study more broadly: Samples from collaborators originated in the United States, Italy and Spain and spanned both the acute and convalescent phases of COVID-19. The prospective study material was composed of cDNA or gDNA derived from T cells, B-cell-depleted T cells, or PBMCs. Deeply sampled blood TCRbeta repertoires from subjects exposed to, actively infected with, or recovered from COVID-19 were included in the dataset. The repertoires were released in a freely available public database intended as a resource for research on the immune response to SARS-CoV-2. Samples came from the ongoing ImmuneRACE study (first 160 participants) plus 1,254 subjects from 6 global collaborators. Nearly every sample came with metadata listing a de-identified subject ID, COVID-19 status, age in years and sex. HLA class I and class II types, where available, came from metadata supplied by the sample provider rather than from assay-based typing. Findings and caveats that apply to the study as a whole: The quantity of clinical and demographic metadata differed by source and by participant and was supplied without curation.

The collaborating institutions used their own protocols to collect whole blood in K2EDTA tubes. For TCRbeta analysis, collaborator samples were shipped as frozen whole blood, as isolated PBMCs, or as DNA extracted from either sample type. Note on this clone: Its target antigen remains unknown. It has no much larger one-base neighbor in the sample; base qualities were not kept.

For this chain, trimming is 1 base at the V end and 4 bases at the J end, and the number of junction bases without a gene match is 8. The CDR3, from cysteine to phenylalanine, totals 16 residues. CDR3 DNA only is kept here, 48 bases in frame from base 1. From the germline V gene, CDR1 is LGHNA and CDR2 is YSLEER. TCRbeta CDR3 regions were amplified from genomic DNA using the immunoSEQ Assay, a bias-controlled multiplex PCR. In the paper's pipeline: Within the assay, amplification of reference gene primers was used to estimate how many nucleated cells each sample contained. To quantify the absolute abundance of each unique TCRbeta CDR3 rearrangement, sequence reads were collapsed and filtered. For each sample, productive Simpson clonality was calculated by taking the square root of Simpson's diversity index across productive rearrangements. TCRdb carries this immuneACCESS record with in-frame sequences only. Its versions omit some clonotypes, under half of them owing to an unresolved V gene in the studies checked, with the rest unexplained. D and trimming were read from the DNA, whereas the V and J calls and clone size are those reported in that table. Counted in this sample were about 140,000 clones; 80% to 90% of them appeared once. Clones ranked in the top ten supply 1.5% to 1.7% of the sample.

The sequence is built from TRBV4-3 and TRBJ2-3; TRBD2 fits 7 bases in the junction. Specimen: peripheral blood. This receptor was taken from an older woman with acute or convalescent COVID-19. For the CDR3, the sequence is CASSQVASGDSDTQYF. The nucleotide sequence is TGCGCCAGCAGCCAAGTCGCAAGCGGGGACTCAGATACGCAGTATTTT.